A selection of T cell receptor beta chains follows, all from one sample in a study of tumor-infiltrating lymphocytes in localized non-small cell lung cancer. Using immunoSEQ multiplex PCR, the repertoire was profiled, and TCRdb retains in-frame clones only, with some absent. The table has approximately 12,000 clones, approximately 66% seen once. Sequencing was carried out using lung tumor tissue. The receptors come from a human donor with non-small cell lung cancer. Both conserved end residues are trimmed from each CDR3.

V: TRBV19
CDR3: ASSPGTATNEKLF

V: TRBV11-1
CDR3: ASSLRRPPDTGELF

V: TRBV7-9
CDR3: ASSSRRASSTDTQY

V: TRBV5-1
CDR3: ASSLEAGNGYT

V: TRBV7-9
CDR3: ASSLHPPREETQY

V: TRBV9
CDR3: ASSIAQGGTGELF

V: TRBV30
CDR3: AWSTQYNQPQH

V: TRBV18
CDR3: ASSLPRGGEGYT

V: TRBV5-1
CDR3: ASSLEGDTQY

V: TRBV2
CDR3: ASSGQGIEQY